This TCR beta chain emerged from a study of neurological immune-mediated disorders. This clonotype was detected many times. J was trimmed by 5 bases and V by 3 bases; bases with no gene match: 4. This CDR3 contains 14 residues. A 10-nucleotide random UMI tagged transcripts in template-switch 5'RACE cDNA synthesis. TCRdb used MiXCR to reprocess the 5' RACE reads, holding one entry per CDR3 protein. The table shows about 120,000 distinct CDR3 sequences, with about 3.2% occurring only once. The rearrangement links TRBV12-3 or TRBV12-4 to TRBJ2-3; 8 bases line up with TRBD1. Sequenced material: PBMCs. The TCR was taken from a woman aged 30 to 39 with multiple sclerosis. The CDR3 DNA sequence: TGTGCCAGCAGTTTTGGGACAGGCGGAGATACGCAGTATTTT. This codes for CASSFGTGGDTQYF.